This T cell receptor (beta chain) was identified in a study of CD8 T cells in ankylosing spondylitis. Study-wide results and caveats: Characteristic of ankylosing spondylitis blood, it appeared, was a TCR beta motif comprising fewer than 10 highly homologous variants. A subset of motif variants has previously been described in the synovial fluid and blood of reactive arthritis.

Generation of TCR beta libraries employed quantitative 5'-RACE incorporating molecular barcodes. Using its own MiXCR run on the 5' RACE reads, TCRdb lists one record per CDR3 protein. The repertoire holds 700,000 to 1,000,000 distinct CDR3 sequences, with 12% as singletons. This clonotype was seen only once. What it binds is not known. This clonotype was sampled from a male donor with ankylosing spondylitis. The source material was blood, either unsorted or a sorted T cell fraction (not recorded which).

The CDR3 reads CASSFDILSGNTIYF. CDR3 bases: TGTGCCAGCAGCTTTGACATTCTCTCTGGAAACACCATATATTTT. The rearrangement joins TRBV7-2 to TRBJ1-3; D gene ambiguous. The CDR3 runs to 15 residues. Trimming took off 3 bases at V and 0 bases at J, with 9 bases between the two ends. CDR1 is SGHTA and CDR2 is FQGNSA in the germline V gene. The full variable domain, completed using reference TRBV7-2 and TRBJ1-3, is GAGVSQSPSNKVTEKGKDVELRCDPISGHTALYWYRQSLGQGLEFLIYFQGNSAPDKSGLPSDRFSAERTGGSVSTLTIQRTQQEDSAVYLCASSFDILSGNTIYFGEGSWLTVV.